Listed below are T cell receptor beta chains from one sample, sequenced in a study of naive and memory T cell subsets. Each CDR3 protein gets one entry after TCRdb re-called the UMI-ligation and nested PCR reads with MiXCR. The sample has approximately 80,000 distinct CDR3 sequences; around 9% are singletons. Sequences were obtained from naive CD8+ T cells from blood. The receptors were gathered from a human donor in good health. The CDR3 runs from the conserved cysteine through the conserved F or W. The D gene is left open where the match is weak. Clone size is given for some rows only: seen once, a few or many times, or a class if the clone is expanded.

d_call j_call cdr3_length v_call clone_size cdr3_nt cdr3_aa
. TRBJ2-7 13 TRBV2 few TGTGCCAGCTGGTCGGGCCCACCGGACGAGCAGTACTTC CASWSGPPDEQYF
. TRBJ2-1 15 TRBV9 . TGTGCCAGCAGCGGGGGGGACAGCTCCTACAATGAGCAGTTCTTC CASSGGDSSYNEQFF
. TRBJ2-2 15 TRBV9 . TGTGCCAGCAGCGTAGGGCAGGGAAGCACCGGGGAGCTGTTTTTT CASSVGQGSTGELFF
TRBD2 TRBJ2-1 14 TRBV14 few TGTGCCAGCAGCCGACTAGCGGGAGCCAATGAGCAGTTCTTC CASSRLAGANEQFF
TRBD2 TRBJ2-1 17 TRBV3-1 many TGTGCCAGCAGCCTCGGGACTAGCGGGAGTCGGCACAATGAGCAGTTCTTC CASSLGTSGSRHNEQFF
. TRBJ2-1 14 TRBV27 . TGTGCCAGCAGTTTGTTATCCATGGGGATTGAGCAGTTCTTC CASSLLSMGIEQFF
TRBD2 TRBJ2-7 17 TRBV7-9 few TGTGCCAGCAGCTCATCCAGCGGGAAAGGTGGATTCTACGAGCAGTACTTC CASSSSSGKGGFYEQYF
. TRBJ2-3 14 TRBV11-2 few TGTGCCAGCAGCCCCCCGGAGAGCACAGATACGCAGTATTTT CASSPPESTDTQYF
. TRBJ1-5 15 TRBV28 many TGTGCCAGCAGTTATCAGGGGTATAGCAATCAGCCCCAGCATTTT CASSYQGYSNQPQHF
TRBD2 TRBJ2-3 18 TRBV10-3 few TGTGCCATCAGTGAATCGGTCCGGACTAGCGGATCCACAGATACGCAGTATTTT CAISESVRTSGSTDTQYF
. TRBJ2-2 13 TRBV14 . TGTGCCAGCAGCCCTAGGGGGGCCGGGGAGCTGTTTTTT CASSPRGAGELFF
TRBD1 TRBJ2-1 14 TRBV29-1 few TGCAGCGTCCGTACCGTTACAGGGGGGTTTGAGCAGTTCTTC CSVRTVTGGFEQFF
. TRBJ2-1 16 TRBV6-5 . TGTGCCAGCAGTTACGATCCTGCCTACTCCTACAATGAGCAGTTCTTC CASSYDPAYSYNEQFF
. TRBJ2-1 16 TRBV5-1 few TGCGCCAGCAGCTTGCTATTTCAGGGGCAAGGGAATGAGCAGTTCTTC CASSLLFQGQGNEQFF
. TRBJ2-7 13 TRBV6-5 few TGTGCCAGCAGTTACGATGGATGGGGGGAGCAGTACTTC CASSYDGWGEQYF
. TRBJ2-3 15 TRBV9 few TGTGCCAGCAGCCAAACGGGCCTTCTAGGAGATACGCAGTATTTT CASSQTGLLGDTQYF